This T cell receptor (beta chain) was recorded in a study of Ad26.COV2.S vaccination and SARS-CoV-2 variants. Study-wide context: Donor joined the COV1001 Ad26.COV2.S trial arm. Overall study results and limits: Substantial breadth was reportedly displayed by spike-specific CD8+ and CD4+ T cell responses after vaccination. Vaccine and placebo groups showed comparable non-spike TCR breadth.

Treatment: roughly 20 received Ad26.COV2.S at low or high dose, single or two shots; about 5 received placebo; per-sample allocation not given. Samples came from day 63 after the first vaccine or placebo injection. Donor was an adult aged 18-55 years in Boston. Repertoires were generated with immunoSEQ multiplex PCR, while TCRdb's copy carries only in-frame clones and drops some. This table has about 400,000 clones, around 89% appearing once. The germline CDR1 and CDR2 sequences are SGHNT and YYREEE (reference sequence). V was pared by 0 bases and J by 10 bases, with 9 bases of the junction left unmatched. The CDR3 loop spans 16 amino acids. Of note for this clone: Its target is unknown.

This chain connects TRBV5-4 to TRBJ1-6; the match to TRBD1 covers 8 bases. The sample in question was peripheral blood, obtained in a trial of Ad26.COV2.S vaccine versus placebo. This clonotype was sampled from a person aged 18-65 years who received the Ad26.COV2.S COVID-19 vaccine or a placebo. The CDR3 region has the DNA TGTGCCAGCAGCTTGGGGCGGACAGGGACGAACTCACCCCTCCACTTT. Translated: CASSLGRTGTNSPLHF.